This record covers a single T cell receptor (beta chain). This record belongs to a study of cytomegalovirus exposure and HLA in healthy donors. Study at large: From 170 million or so T cells, an earlier analysis saw approximately 110 million unique TCR beta sequences.

This CDR3 comprises 15 residues. The V gene's germline CDR1 is SGHAT and CDR2 FQNNGV. With 7 bases removed from V and 6 bases from J, the gap between germline ends came to 21 bases. In the PCR, 60 Vbeta and 13 Jbeta primers were used. Assay used: immunoSEQ multiplex PCR; TCRdb lists only in-frame clones, some missing. The sample lists 90,000 to 140,000 clones; roughly 80% were seen once. The receptor was isolated from a man aged 30-40 years in good health and CMV-seropositive. Source material: PBMCs. The chain couples TRBV11-2 to TRBJ1-1; D uncertain. The CDR3 region is CASTKRWGDAPEAFF. The CDR3 DNA follows: TGTGCCAGCACCAAAAGATGGGGAGACGCCCCTGAAGCTTTCTTT. The full variable domain, completed using reference TRBV11-2 and TRBJ1-1, is EAGVAQSPRYKIIEKRQSVAFWCNPISGHATLYWYQQILGQGPKLLIQFQNNGVVDDSQLPKDRFSAERLKGVDSTLKIQPAKLEDSAVYLCASTKRWGDAPEAFFGQGTRLTVV.